This T cell receptor (beta chain) was captured in a study of neurological immune-mediated disorders. General observations from the study: Among expanded clones, no CDR3 amino acid sequences were shared across subjects, a pattern suggesting private repertoires in all groups. HTLV-1-associated myelopathy had the most TCR clonal expansion, and multiple sclerosis had the least, less than healthy controls.

The V end was cut by 0 bases, the J end by 4 bases, with 8 bases between. The germline CDR1 and CDR2 sequences are SGHTA and FQGNSA. CDR3 length: 14 residues. This clonotype was recorded at least ten times. The antigen is unknown. By 5'RACE with 10-nucleotide random UMIs, the cDNA was made. TCRdb re-called the 5' RACE reads through MiXCR, storing one row per CDR3 protein. This sample yields around 25,000 distinct CDR3 sequences, of which roughly 21% are seen a single time; 16% belongs to the top ten. The sample comprised PBMCs. The TCR originated in a woman aged 55-70 years in good health. V and J are TRBV7-2 and TRBJ2-3, with a possible D match to TRBD1 (5 bases). As DNA, the CDR3 is TGTGCCAGCAGCTTAGCTTGGGGCGCAGATACGCAGTATTTT. This sequence encodes CASSLAWGADTQYF.